This T cell receptor (beta chain) derives from a study of T cells after posttransplantation cyclophosphamide (dated by TCRdb to about 2016). With regard to the full study: T cell repertoire reconstitution was tracked by TRB sequencing after myeloablative bone marrow transplantation in which posttransplantation cyclophosphamide was used as GVHD prophylaxis. Samples from some 33 PTCy-treated patients and under 20 related bone marrow donors of those patients were subjected to antigen receptor sequencing. Blood from all 30 or so PTCy patients with 1-year posttransplant specimens was subjected to TRB sequencing. Public TRB sequences were checked against a database of over 3,500 sequences associated with responses to pathogens, tumor antigens, self-antigens and alloantigens. In 3 patients, TRB sequencing was also performed on up to about 3 more blood samples taken 2 to 5.2 years after transplant, and in 4 patients, pretransplant blood was also TRB-sequenced. Because TRA and TRB clonality correlated tightly in ten or so samples, later TCR analyses were limited to TRB.

Concerning this clone: Its antigen specificity is not known. No per-base quality is available; no much larger clone lies one base away.

To count as naive, T cells had to be viable CD3+CD4+ or CD3+CD8+ cells with a CCR7+CD45RA+CD45RO-CD95-CD27+CD28+ profile. Peripheral blood samples were provided by related bone marrow donors on the day of marrow donation. Peripheral blood and bone marrow mononuclear cells were isolated by Ficoll-Hypaque density centrifugation and were cryopreserved. CD4+ and CD8+ T cells, including naive and memory subsets, were sorted by FACS using a FACSAria II. The study at large found these results: Across the approximately 42 patients, TRB clonality was highly associated with recipient CMV seropositivity and CMV reactivation, and diversity with PTCy was similar to that in the CNI/methotrexate controls. The TRB repertoires of T cells infiltrating skin or GI tract showed only limited overlap with the TRB repertoires of T cells in blood. At 1-2 months, donor-recipient similarity was low but rose over the first year, and the later blood repertoires were often dominated by donor CD8+ memory clones.

Via the germline V gene (reference sequence), CDR1 is LNHDA and CDR2 SQIVND. The CDR3, from cysteine to phenylalanine, totals 14 residues. CDR3 DNA only is kept here, 42 bases in frame from base 1. Trimming accounts for 4 bases at V and 8 bases at J, while the number of junction bases matched to no gene is 8. TRB sequencing used genomic DNA with the immunoSEQ assay at survey resolution or the hsTCRB kit. The paper's data handling went like this. The immunoSEQ software was used for initial read processing, and the LymphoSeq R package was used for repertoire analyses. Clonality was computed as 1 minus normalized Shannon entropy; Gini coefficient was also calculated for each TRB dataset. Phenotypes of unsorted samples were inferred by mapping TRB sequences from sorted subsets of the recipient or donor onto the same recipient's unsorted samples. This immuneACCESS table, as held by TCRdb, lists in-frame sequences with V and J called but not all clones. Of the missing ones, under half trace to an unresolved V gene in checked studies; the others have no known cause. The V and J calls and clone size were taken over from that table, and D and trimming were inferred from the DNA. The sample contains tens of thousands of clones, around 90% of them found a single time. The ten biggest clones cover 0.1% of the sample.

This sequence uses TRBV19 and TRBJ1-3; 7 bases in the junction line up with TRBD1. This TCR derives from a man under 40 in good health and a related stem cell transplant donor. The specimen sequenced was naive CD4+ T cells sorted from blood. The nucleotide sequence is given as TGTGCCAGTAGTAGCCACAGGGGTGTGGACACCATATATTTT. This gives the protein CASSSHRGVDTIYF.